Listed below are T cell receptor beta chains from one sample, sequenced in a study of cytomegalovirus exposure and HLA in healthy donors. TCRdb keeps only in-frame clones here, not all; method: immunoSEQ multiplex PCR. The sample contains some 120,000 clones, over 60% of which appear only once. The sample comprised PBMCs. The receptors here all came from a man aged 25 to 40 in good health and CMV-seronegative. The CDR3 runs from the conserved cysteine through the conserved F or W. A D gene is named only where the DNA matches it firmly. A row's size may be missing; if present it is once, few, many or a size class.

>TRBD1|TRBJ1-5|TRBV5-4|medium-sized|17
CASSLVGQGIPNQPQHF
TGTGCCAGCAGCTTGGTGGGACAGGGGATCCCCAATCAGCCCCAGCATTTT
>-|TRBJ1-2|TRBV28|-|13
CASTQGHNYGYTF
TGTGCCAGCACCCAGGGACATAACTATGGCTACACCTTC
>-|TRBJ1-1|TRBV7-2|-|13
CASRTELNTEAFF
TGTGCCAGCAGAACAGAGCTGAACACTGAAGCTTTCTTT
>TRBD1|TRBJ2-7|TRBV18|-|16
CASSPQPGQGSYEQYF
TGTGCCAGCTCACCACAACCGGGACAGGGCTCCTACGAGCAGTACTTC
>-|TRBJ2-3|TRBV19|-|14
CASADSRKTDTQYF
TGTGCCAGCGCGGACAGCCGGAAGACAGATACGCAGTATTTT
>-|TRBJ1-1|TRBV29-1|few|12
CSGVRGGTEAFF
TGCAGCGGCGTCAGGGGCGGCACTGAAGCTTTCTTT
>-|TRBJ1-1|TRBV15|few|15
CATSRGELWNTEAFF
TGTGCCACCAGCCGGGGGGAACTTTGGAACACTGAAGCTTTCTTT
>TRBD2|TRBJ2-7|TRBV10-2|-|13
CATNSGPAYEQYF
TGCGCCACCAATAGCGGGCCAGCCTACGAGCAGTACTTC
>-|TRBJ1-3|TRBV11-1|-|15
CASSARGISGNTIYF
TGTGCCAGCAGCGCTAGGGGAATCTCTGGAAACACCATATATTTT
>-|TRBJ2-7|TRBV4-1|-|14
CASSQVGGSYEQYF
TGCGCCAGCAGCCAAGTGGGGGGCTCCTACGAGCAGTACTTC
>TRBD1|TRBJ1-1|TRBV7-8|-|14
CASSVGQGATEAFF
TGTGCCAGCAGCGTGGGACAGGGGGCGACCGAAGCTTTCTTT
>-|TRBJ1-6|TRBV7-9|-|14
CASETEQGNSPLHF
TGTGCCAGCGAAACAGAACAGGGTAATTCACCCCTCCACTTT
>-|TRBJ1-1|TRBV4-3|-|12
CASSHRTSEAFF
TGCGCCAGCAGCCACCGAACAAGTGAAGCTTTCTTT
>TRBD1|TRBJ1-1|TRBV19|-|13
CASSIVYGDRAFF
TGTGCCAGTAGTATAGTTTATGGGGACAGAGCTTTCTTT
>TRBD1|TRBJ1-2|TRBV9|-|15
CASSARGTGNYGYTF
TGTGCCAGCAGCGCCCGGGGGACAGGGAACTATGGCTACACCTTC
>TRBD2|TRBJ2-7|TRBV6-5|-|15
CASRQSGLAGDEQYF
TGTGCCAGCAGACAATCTGGACTAGCGGGAGACGAGCAGTACTTC
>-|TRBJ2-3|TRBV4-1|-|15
CASGGGGSSTDTQYF
TGCGCCAGCGGTGGAGGAGGTTCTAGCACAGATACGCAGTATTTT
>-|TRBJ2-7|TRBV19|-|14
CASSYESFSYEQYF
TGTGCCAGTAGTTACGAGTCCTTCTCCTACGAGCAGTACTTC
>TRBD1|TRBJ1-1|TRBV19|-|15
CASSIPGGGNTEAFF
TGTGCCAGTAGTATACCAGGGGGTGGGAACACTGAAGCTTTCTTT
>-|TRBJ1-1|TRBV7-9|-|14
CASSLAVQGTEAFF
TGTGCCAGCAGCTTAGCAGTGCAGGGCACTGAAGCTTTCTTT
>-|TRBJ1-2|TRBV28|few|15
CASSLPRWGAGGYTF
TGTGCCAGCAGTTTACCCCGGTGGGGCGCCGGGGGCTACACCTTC
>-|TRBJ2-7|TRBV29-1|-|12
CSVEGGAYEQYF
TGCAGCGTTGAGGGGGGAGCTTACGAGCAGTACTTC
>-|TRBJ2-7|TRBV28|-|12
CASSLASYEQYF
TGTGCCAGCAGTTTGGCCTCCTACGAGCAGTACTTC
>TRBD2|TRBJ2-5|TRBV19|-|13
CASRLAGGETQYF
TGTGCCAGTAGACTAGCGGGGGGGGAGACCCAGTACTTC